This entry lists 4 T cell receptor beta chains sequenced from one sample in a study of cytomegalovirus exposure and HLA in healthy donors. Repertoires were generated with immunoSEQ multiplex PCR, while TCRdb's copy carries only in-frame clones and drops some. The sample lists some 120,000 clones, approximately 95% occurring once. Sequencing input: PBMCs. Receptors were obtained from a man aged 18 to 29 in good health and CMV-seronegative.

The chain combines TRBV30 with TRBJ1-4, with TRBD1 matching over 7 bases. The CDR3 runs 15 residues. V lost 0 bases, J lost 4 bases, and 5 bases stayed unmatched. Germline V gives CDR1 GTSNPN, CDR2 SVGIG (reference sequence). The CDR3 reads CAWSVGGGLNEKLFF. DNA of the CDR3: TGTGCCTGGAGTGTAGGAGGGGGCCTTAATGAAAAACTGTTTTTT.

This clone was recorded a few times. The sample contains more than one DNA sequence encoding this CDR3. The chain uses TRBV7-9 and TRBJ2-3; weak D call: TRBD1 (6 bases). The CDR3 runs 13 residues. V lost 5 bases and J lost 4, with 10 bases in between. The germline gives CDR1 SEHNR, CDR2 FQNEAQ (reference sequence). CDR3 bases: TGTGCCAGCAGCCCCAGGGGACCAGATACGCAGTATTTT. It encodes CASSPRGPDTQYF.

This chain joins TRBV6-5 and TRBJ2-1, with a possible D match to TRBD2 (5 bases). V shed 7 bases and J shed 3 bases, with 16 bases lying between them. The V gene's germline CDR1 is MNHEY and CDR2 SVGAGI. This CDR3 spans 15 amino acids. The CDR3 region has the DNA TGTGCCAGCACCGAAACGCGGGTTAACTACAATGAGCAGTTCTTC. This gives the protein CASTETRVNYNEQFF.

The chain links TRBV7-3 to TRBJ2-1; a possible D gene is TRBD2 (6 bases). V lost 9 bases and J 7 bases, leaving 25 bases between the germline ends. The CDR3 spans 16 residues. Germline values: CDR1 SGHTA, CDR2 FQGTGA. The CDR3 loop reads CASAKAPAGNWNEQFF. DNA for the CDR3: TGTGCCAGTGCTAAGGCCCCTGCGGGAAATTGGAATGAGCAGTTCTTC.